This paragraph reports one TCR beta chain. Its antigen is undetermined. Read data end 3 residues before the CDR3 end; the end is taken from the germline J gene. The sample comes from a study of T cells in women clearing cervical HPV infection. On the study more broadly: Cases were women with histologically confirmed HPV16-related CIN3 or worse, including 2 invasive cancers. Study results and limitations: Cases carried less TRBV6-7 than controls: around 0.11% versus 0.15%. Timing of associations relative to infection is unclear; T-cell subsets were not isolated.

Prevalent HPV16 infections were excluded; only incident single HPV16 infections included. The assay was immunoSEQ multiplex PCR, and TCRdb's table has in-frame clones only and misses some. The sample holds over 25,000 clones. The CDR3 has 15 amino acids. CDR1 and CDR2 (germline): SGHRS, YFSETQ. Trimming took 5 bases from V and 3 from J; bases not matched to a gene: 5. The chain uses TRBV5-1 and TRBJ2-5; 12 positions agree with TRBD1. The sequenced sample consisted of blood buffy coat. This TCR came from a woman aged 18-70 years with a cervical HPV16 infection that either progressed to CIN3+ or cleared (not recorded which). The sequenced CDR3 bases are TGCGCCAGCAGAACCGGGACAGGGGGCGAAGAGACC. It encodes CASRTGTGGEET. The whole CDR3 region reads CASRTGTGGEETQYF. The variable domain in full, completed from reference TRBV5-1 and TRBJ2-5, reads KAGVTQTPRYLIKTRGQQVTLSCSPISGHRSVSWYQQTPGQGLQFLFEYFSETQRNKGNFPGRFSGRQFSNSRSEMNVSTLELGDSALYLCASRTGTGGEETQYFGPGTRLLVL.